The next 27 T cell receptor beta chains were all read from a single sample in a study of blood T cell repertoires in COVID-19. The repertoire was sequenced with immunoSEQ multiplex PCR; TCRdb's copy has only in-frame clones and lacks some. Of about 140,000 clones in the sample, roughly 80% were seen once. The source material was peripheral blood. These receptor sequences come from a woman aged 50 to 60 with active or convalescent COVID-19.

This chain links TRBV30 with TRBJ1-2, with D possibly matching TRBD1 (6 bases). The CDR3 has 14 residues. The germline CDR1 and CDR2 sequences are GTSNPN and SVGIG (reference sequence). V was pared by 3 bases and J by 5 bases, with 16 bases between. Written as DNA, the CDR3 is TGTGCCTGGAGCTTACAGGGACGATTTTATGGCTACACCTTC. It specifies CAWSLQGRFYGYTF.

The chain couples TRBV28 to TRBJ1-1; no firm D call. CDR1 and CDR2 (germline): MDHEN, SYDVKM. The germline V and J ends were trimmed by 11 bases and 1 base, with 14 bases remaining between them. This CDR3 contains 13 residues. The CDR3 is CASRAPRNTEAFF. The CDR3 region has the DNA TGTGCCTCCCGAGCCCCGAGGAACACTGAAGCTTTCTTT. The entire variable domain, with the rest obtained from reference TRBV28 and TRBJ1-1, is as follows: DVKVTQSSRYLVKRTGEKVFLECVQDMDHENMFWYRQDPGLGLRLIYFSYDVKMKEKGDIPEGYSVSREKKERFSLILESASTNQTSMYLCASRAPRNTEAFFGQGTRLTVV.

V gene TRBV7-2 combines with J gene TRBJ2-7, with D possibly TRBD2 on 6 matching bases. Germline CDR1 and CDR2: SGHTA and FQGNSA. V dropped 5 bases and J dropped 6 bases, with 14 bases sitting between them. The CDR3 totals 13 residues. The CDR3 sequence is CASSIRLGREQYF. For the CDR3, the DNA is TGTGCCAGCAGCATAAGACTAGGACGCGAGCAGTACTTC.

The genes are TRBV9 and TRBJ1-6; D not resolved. The CDR3 extends over 15 amino acids. The germline V gene has CDR1 SGDLS and CDR2 YYNGEE. Trimming removed 4 bases at V and 6 bases at J, with 14 bases between. CDR3 residues: CASSPSPQPNSPLHF. CDR3 nucleotide sequence: TGTGCCAGCAGCCCCTCCCCACAGCCTAATTCACCCCTCCACTTT.

The V call is TRBV30, the J call TRBJ1-1, with 11 bases lining up with TRBD1. V lost 3 bases and J lost 8; bases outside the gene matches: 11. Looked up from germline, CDR1 is GTSNPN and CDR2 is SVGIG (reference sequence). CDR3 length equals 15 residues. This chain's CDR3 is CAWSPRTGGVGEAFF. Here the CDR3 DNA reads TGTGCCTGGAGCCCCAGGACAGGGGGCGTCGGCGAAGCTTTCTTT.

The rearrangement links TRBV7-9 to TRBJ1-2, with 9 bases aligning to TRBD1. CDR1 is SEHNR, CDR2 FQNEAQ, per germline (reference sequence). The ends lost 5 bases at V and 6 bases at J; junction bases unmatched: 10. The CDR3 sequence is 15 residues long. The CDR3 DNA is TGTGCCAGCAGCCCGCCCGGGACAGGGTCGAATGGCTACACCTTC. This codes for CASSPPGTGSNGYTF. The full variable domain, in which reference TRBV7-9 and TRBJ1-2 provide the parts outside the CDR3, is DTGVSQNPRHKITKRGQNVTFRCDPISEHNRLYWYRQTLGQGPEFLTYFQNEAQLEKSRLLSDRFSAERPKGSFSTLEIQRTEQGDSAMYLCASSPPGTGSNGYTFGSGTRLTVV.

The V call is TRBV4-3, the J call TRBJ2-2, with 7 bases that match TRBD2. CDR3 length equals 17 residues. V shed 0 bases, J shed 2 bases, and the junction held 6 bases outside the gene matches. The germline V gene has CDR1 LGHNA and CDR2 YSLEER. CDR3 residues: CASSQDWRGTNTGELFF. The CDR3 nucleotides are TGCGCCAGCAGCCAAGATTGGCGGGGGACCAACACCGGGGAGCTGTTTTTT.

The CDR3 loop reads CASSAYRNEQFF. In DNA form, the CDR3 reads TGTGCCAGTAGTGCCTACAGGAATGAGCAGTTCTTC. This chain links TRBV19 with TRBJ2-1; D is perhaps TRBD1 (5 bases). The germline CDR1 and CDR2 sequences are LNHDA and SQIVND (reference sequence). The CDR3 consists of 12 residues. V gave up 5 bases and J gave up 7 bases, with 9 bases separating them.

CDR3: CASSIFHTIYF. DNA for the CDR3: TGTGCCAGCAGTATCTTTCACACCATATATTTT. V usage is TRBV25-1 and J usage is TRBJ1-3; D call uncertain. This CDR3 spans 11 amino acids. Germline CDR1 is MGHDK and CDR2 is SYGVNS. V was cut by 5 bases and J by 8 bases, with 7 bases left in between.

This clone was picked up a small number of times. The CDR3: CASRGGRGQVIEQYF. The CDR3, as DNA: TGTGCCAGCAGGGGCGGCAGGGGCCAGGTAATCGAGCAGTACTTC. V gene TRBV6-5 combines with J gene TRBJ2-7; D is possibly TRBD1 (6 bases). Between the trimmed V and J ends, which lost 6 bases and 6 bases, there was a span of 21 bases. The CDR3 spans 15 residues. Looked up from germline, CDR1 is MNHEY and CDR2 is SVGAGI.

The rearrangement uses TRBV30 and TRBJ1-5; tentatively, D is TRBD1 (5 bases). CDR1 is GTSNPN, CDR2 SVGIG, per germline (reference sequence). Trimming removed 2 bases at V and 5 bases at J, with 16 bases between. CDR3 length: 15 amino acids. The CDR3 DNA is TGTGCCTGGAGTATTACTTCAGGGTCCCATCAGCCCCAGCATTTT. The encoded protein is CAWSITSGSHQPQHF.

The chain has TRBV3-1 (or the pseudogene TRBV3-2) and TRBJ1-1; D is ambiguous. The CDR3 has 16 amino acids. The V end lost 4 bases, the J end lost 0 bases, and 15 bases lay between the germline ends. Germline CDR1 LGHDT, CDR2 YNNKEL (reference sequence). CDR3 sequence reads: CASSRRLTLLNTEAFF. The CDR3 DNA reads as TGTGCCAGCAGCCGTAGACTGACTCTCTTGAACACTGAAGCTTTCTTT.

The chain employs TRBV18 and TRBJ2-7; TRBD1 aligns across 8 bases. This CDR3 comprises 17 residues. Trimming removed 3 bases from V and 0 bases from J; junction bases left unmatched: 10. CDR1 and CDR2 (germline): KGHSH, LQKENI. For the CDR3, the DNA is TGTGCCAGCTCACCGCTACATGGACAGGGTAACTCCTACGAGCAGTACTTC. Protein product: CASSPLHGQGNSYEQYF.

The genes are TRBV18 and TRBJ1-2; 7 nucleotides agree with TRBD1. CDR1 is KGHSH and CDR2 is LQKENI in the germline V gene. After removal of 1 base from V and 5 bases from J, the junction contained 7 bases not matched to a gene. The CDR3 has 15 residues. The CDR3 region is CASSPQRDSIYGYTF. In nucleotides, the CDR3 is TGTGCCAGCTCACCACAGAGGGACAGTATTTATGGCTACACCTTC.

The chain combines TRBV6-5 with TRBJ1-6; D unclear. Germline assignment: CDR1 MNHEY and CDR2 SVGAGI. The CDR3 is made up of 13 amino acids. V dropped 8 bases and J dropped 0 bases, with 5 bases sitting between them. This CDR3 reads CASLSSYNSPLHF. The CDR3 bases are TGTGCCAGCCTCAGCTCCTATAATTCACCCCTCCACTTT.

A single count supports this clone. J is TRBJ1-1 and V is TRBV5-1, with 8 bases aligning to TRBD1. This CDR3 has 21 residues. CDR1 is SGHRS, CDR2 YFSETQ, per germline. Trimming cost V 1 base and J 7 bases; bases outside gene matches: 27. This chain's CDR3 is CASSLMHLPIATGQALVEAFF. In DNA form, the CDR3 reads TGCGCCAGCAGCTTGATGCACTTGCCCATCGCGACGGGACAGGCGCTCGTTGAAGCTTTCTTT.

The rearrangement links TRBV27 to TRBJ2-3; 10 bases map to TRBD2. CDR3 size: 14 residues. Germline values: CDR1 MNHEY, CDR2 SMNVEV (reference sequence). Trimming removed 5 bases from V and 4 bases from J; junction bases left unmatched: 3. The CDR3 protein is CASSPGTSADTQYF. CDR3 nucleotides: TGTGCCAGCAGTCCGGGGACTAGCGCAGATACGCAGTATTTT.

The chain employs TRBV4-2 and TRBJ1-5, with D tentatively TRBD1 (5 bases). The germline V gene encodes CDR1 LGHNA and CDR2 YNFKEQ. Deletions cut 0 bases from V and 1 base from J, with 13 bases between. The CDR3 is 17 amino acids. CDR3 amino acids: CASSQDAGLRSNQPQHF. CDR3 sequence (DNA): TGTGCCAGCAGCCAAGACGCAGGGTTAAGGAGCAATCAGCCCCAGCATTTT.

The chain has TRBV9 and TRBJ2-3; 16 bases map to TRBD2. Germline V gives CDR1 SGDLS, CDR2 YYNGEE. Trimming took 4 bases from V and 1 from J; bases not matched to a gene: 12. The CDR3 spans 20 residues. The CDR3 region is CASSPRGTSGGAGGTDTQYF. CDR3 DNA: TGTGCCAGCAGCCCCCGGGGGACTAGCGGGGGGGCCGGGGGCACAGATACGCAGTATTTT.

The chain couples TRBV4-2 to TRBJ1-1; tentatively, D is TRBD1 (6 bases). There are 14 residues in the CDR3. V was trimmed by 4 bases and J by 1 base, leaving 10 bases between them. The germline CDR1 and CDR2 sequences are LGHNA and YNFKEQ. The CDR3 protein is CASSRETGNTEAFF. CDR3 nucleotides: TGTGCCAGCAGCCGGGAGACAGGGAACACTGAAGCTTTCTTT.

V gene TRBV2 combines with J gene TRBJ2-7; D remains ambiguous. The length of the CDR3 is 15 residues. V lost 6 bases and J lost 1, with 16 bases in between. Germline-derived CDR1 and CDR2 are SNHLY and FYNNEI. CDR3 in DNA: TGTGCCAGCAGAGTCAGTTTTTTAACGTCCTACGAGCAGTACTTC. Amino acids: CASRVSFLTSYEQYF.

This chain connects TRBV14 to TRBJ1-2, with D possibly TRBD1 on 5 matching bases. Per the germline V gene, CDR1 is SGHDN and CDR2 is FVKESK. This CDR3 has 13 residues. V lost 4 bases to trimming and J lost 4 bases, with 10 bases between them. As DNA, the CDR3 is TGTGCCAGCAGCCTCGACAGTACCTATGGCTACACCTTC. This codes for CASSLDSTYGYTF.

This clone has ten or more counts. The chain is built from TRBV6-2 or TRBV6-3 and TRBJ1-2; TRBD1 might be the D (5 bases). From germline, CDR1 is MNHEY and CDR2 SVGEGT. The CDR3 loop spans 15 amino acids. The germline V and J ends were trimmed by 1 base and 7 bases, with 16 bases remaining between them. The CDR3 DNA reads TGTGCCAGCAGTTACTTCTCAGGGAGGTCTGGTGGCTACACCTTC. This sequence encodes CASSYFSGRSGGYTF.

The chain carries TRBV19 and TRBJ2-7; TRBD1 agrees at 10 bases. Per the germline V gene, CDR1 is LNHDA and CDR2 is SQIVND (reference sequence). The CDR3 spans 15 residues. V lost 1 base to trimming and J lost 2 bases; unmatched junction nucleotides: 2. The CDR3 here is CASSIGGQGAYEQYF. The CDR3 DNA sequence: TGTGCCAGTAGTATAGGAGGACAGGGGGCCTACGAGCAGTACTTC.

A few counts support this clone. The CDR3: CSVGLDRGESYTF. CDR3 nucleotides: TGCAGCGTGGGACTCGACAGGGGAGAGAGCTACACCTTC. The V call is TRBV29-1, the J call TRBJ1-2, with 8 positions matching TRBD1. Looked up from germline, CDR1 is SQVTM and CDR2 is ANQGSEA. The V gene end was trimmed by 6 bases and the J gene end by 9 bases; junction bases not matched to a gene: 12. There are 13 residues in the CDR3.

The chain carries TRBV10-3 and TRBJ2-7; perhaps TRBD2 as D (6 bases). With 8 bases removed from V and 5 bases from J, the gap between germline ends came to 10 bases. The CDR3 runs 11 residues. Germline CDR1 ENHRY, CDR2 SYGVKD. The CDR3 region has the DNA TGTGCCATCGGGGGACTTAACGAGCAGTACTTC. It is translated as CAIGGLNEQYF.

This clone was seen a few times. The chain couples TRBV4-1 to TRBJ1-1; D perhaps matches TRBD1 (6 bases). Germline assignment: CDR1 MGHRA and CDR2 YSYEKL. The CDR3 spans 17 residues. V was cut by 1 base and J by 0 bases, with 15 bases left in between. CDR3 protein: CASSQVGERGMNTEAFF. The CDR3 nucleotides read TGCGCCAGCAGCCAAGTGGGGGAGAGGGGGATGAACACTGAAGCTTTCTTT.